This is a list of T cell receptor beta chains from one sample in a study of CD8+ T cells in alopecia areata. Data came from immunoSEQ multiplex PCR; TCRdb stores just in-frame clones and leaves some out. Seen here are 200,000 to 250,000 clones, approximately 47% observed once, and the top ten hold around 2.5%. The sequences come from CD4+ T cells sorted from blood, collected around week 36, from a patient treated with tofacitinib. The receptor source for this set is a human donor with alopecia areata. Each CDR3 is given with its conserved first and last residue. D genes are given only for firm matches. Clone size appears in some rows only: once, few, many, or a class for an expanded clone.

>.|.|TRBJ2-2|TRBV29-1
TGCAGCGCCGAAGGCCGGACGGGTCTGAGGGAGCTGTTTTTT
CSAEGRTGLRELFF
>.|few|TRBJ1-5|TRBV7-2
TGTGCCAGCAGCTTAGCGCAGGGTCCGGGTCAGCCCCAGCATTTT
CASSLAQGPGQPQHF
>TRBD1|many|TRBJ1-1|TRBV7-9
TGTGCCAGCAGCCGGACAGGGGGGACTGAAGCTTTCTTT
CASSRTGGTEAFF
>.|.|TRBJ1-3|TRBV7-9
TGTGCCAGCAGTCAATCAGCCTCTGGAAACACCATATATTTT
CASSQSASGNTIYF
>.|many|TRBJ2-3|TRBV19
TGTGCCAGTAGCCCCAGGGGCACAGATACGCAGTATTTT
CASSPRGTDTQYF
>.|.|TRBJ1-1|TRBV9
TGTGCCAGCAGCGCCGTACCAACACAGAACACTGAAGCTTTCTTT
CASSAVPTQNTEAFF
>.|few|TRBJ2-1|TRBV19
TGTGCCAGTAAGGCCAGGGGGGGAAGCTCCTACAATGAGCAGTTCTTC
CASKARGGSSYNEQFF
>TRBD1|few|TRBJ1-2|TRBV13
TGTGCCAGCAGCTTTAATGACAGGGGCTACTATGGCTACACCTTC
CASSFNDRGYYGYTF
>TRBD2|few|TRBJ2-1|TRBV7-9
TGTGCCAGCAGCGAAGTTCGAGCGGGGGACAATGAGCAGTTCTTC
CASSEVRAGDNEQFF
>TRBD2|.|TRBJ2-7|TRBV4-1
TGCGCCAGCAGCCAGAGGGTGGAAACGGGAGGGTCTCTCGAGCAGTACTTC
CASSQRVETGGSLEQYF
>.|few|TRBJ2-5|TRBV6-1
TGTGCCAGCAGTGACGGCGGGGCGAGGGGAGAGACCCAGTACTTC
CASSDGGARGETQYF
>TRBD1|few|TRBJ2-5|TRBV29-1
TGCAGCGTTGATTGGGGACAGGGTTTTGAGACCCAGTACTTC
CSVDWGQGFETQYF
>TRBD1|many|TRBJ1-1|TRBV27
TGTGCCAGCAGTTTAAAGGGCGGGACAGGGACCGGACGAGAGAATGAAGCTTTCTTT
CASSLKGGTGTGRENEAFF
>.|few|TRBJ2-5|TRBV30
TGTGCCTGGAGTTGGGGAGAGACCCAGTACTTC
CAWSWGETQYF
>.|.|TRBJ2-7|TRBV7-2
TGTGCCAGCAGCTTAAACACCTACGAGCAGTACTTC
CASSLNTYEQYF
>.|.|TRBJ2-1|TRBV5-1
TGCGCCAGCAGCTTCAAGGCCCCACCGGGCAATGAGCAGTTCTTC
CASSFKAPPGNEQFF
>.|few|TRBJ1-5|TRBV6-1
TGTGCCAGCAGTGTCAACAGGGATCAGCCCCAGCATTTT
CASSVNRDQPQHF
>.|.|TRBJ1-1|TRBV5-1
TGCGCCAGCAGCACACGTCTGGTGGACACTGAAGCTTTCTTT
CASSTRLVDTEAFF
>TRBD2|.|TRBJ2-3|TRBV4-3
TGCGCCAGCAGCCAAACTAGCGGGAGACAGTACACGCAGTATTTT
CASSQTSGRQYTQYF
>.|.|TRBJ2-1|TRBV20-1
TGCAGTGCAGACCGGAGAGAGCAGTTCTTC
CSADRREQFF
>TRBD2|.|TRBJ2-1|TRBV6-6
TGTGCCATTGCTAGCGGCTCCTACAATGAGCAGTTCTTC
CAIASGSYNEQFF
>.|few|TRBJ2-1|TRBV30
TGTGCCTGGAGTGTAAGGAGTGAGCAGTTCTTC
CAWSVRSEQFF
>.|.|TRBJ2-7|TRBV15
TGTGCCACCAGCAGAGATCATGGGGGTAGAGGGTACGAGCAGTACTTC
CATSRDHGGRGYEQYF
>TRBD2|.|TRBJ2-7|TRBV10-3
TGTGCCATCAGTGAGTCGACTAGCGGGACCTACGAGCAGTACTTC
CAISESTSGTYEQYF